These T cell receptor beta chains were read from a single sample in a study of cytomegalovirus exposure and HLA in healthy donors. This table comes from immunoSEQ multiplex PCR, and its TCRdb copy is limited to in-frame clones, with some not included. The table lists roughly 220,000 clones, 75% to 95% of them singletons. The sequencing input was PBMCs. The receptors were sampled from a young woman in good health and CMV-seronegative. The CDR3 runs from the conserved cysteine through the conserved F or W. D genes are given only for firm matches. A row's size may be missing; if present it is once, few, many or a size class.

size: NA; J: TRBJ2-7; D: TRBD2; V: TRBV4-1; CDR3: CASSQDGAGGYEQYF; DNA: TGCGCCAGCAGCCAAGATGGGGCGGGAGGATACGAGCAGTACTTC
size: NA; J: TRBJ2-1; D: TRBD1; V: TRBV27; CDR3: CASRTTGGRFMNEQFF; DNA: TGTGCCAGCAGAACTACAGGGGGAAGGTTTATGAATGAGCAGTTCTTC
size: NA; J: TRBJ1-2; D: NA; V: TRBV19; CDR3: CASSIDLRYGYTF; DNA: TGTGCCAGTAGTATAGATCTCCGGTATGGCTACACCTTC
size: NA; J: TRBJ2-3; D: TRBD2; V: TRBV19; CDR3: CASSNLAGGTDTQYF; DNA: TGTGCCAGTAGTAATCTAGCGGGAGGCACAGATACGCAGTATTTT
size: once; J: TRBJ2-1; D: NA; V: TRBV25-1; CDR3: CASSITGVVNEQFF; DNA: TGTGCCAGCAGTATTACGGGAGTTGTCAATGAGCAGTTCTTC
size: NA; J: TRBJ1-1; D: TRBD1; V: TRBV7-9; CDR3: CASSQGDRGKMLNTEAFF; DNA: TGTGCCAGCAGCCAGGGGGACAGGGGCAAGATGTTGAACACTGAAGCTTTCTTT
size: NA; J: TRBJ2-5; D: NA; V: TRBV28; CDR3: CAIHGRREETQYF; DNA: TGTGCCATCCACGGTCGGAGGGAGGAGACCCAGTACTTC
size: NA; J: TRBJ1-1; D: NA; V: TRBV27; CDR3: CASSLRRHTEAFF; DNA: TGTGCCAGCAGTTTAAGGCGGCACACTGAAGCTTTCTTT
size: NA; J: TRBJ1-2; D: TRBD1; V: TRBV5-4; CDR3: CASSQGAPNYGYTF; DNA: TGTGCCAGCAGCCAGGGGGCGCCTAACTATGGCTACACCTTC
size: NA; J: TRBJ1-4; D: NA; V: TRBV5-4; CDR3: CASSSGSATNEKLFF; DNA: TGTGCCAGCAGCTCCGGGTCAGCAACTAATGAAAAACTGTTTTTT
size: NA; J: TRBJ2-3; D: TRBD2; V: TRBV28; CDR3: CASSWAGGVTDTQYF; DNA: TGTGCCAGCAGTTGGGCGGGAGGAGTAACAGATACGCAGTATTTT
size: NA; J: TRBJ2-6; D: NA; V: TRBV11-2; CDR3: CASSPVSGLSGANVLTF; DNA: TGTGCCAGCAGCCCTGTCTCAGGGCTCTCTGGGGCCAACGTCCTGACTTTC
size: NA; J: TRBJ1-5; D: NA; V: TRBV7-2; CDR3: CASSRGPEANQPQHF; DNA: TGTGCCAGCAGCCGCGGGCCGGAGGCTAATCAGCCCCAGCATTTT
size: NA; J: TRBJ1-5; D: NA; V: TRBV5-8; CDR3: CASRGREGQGNLFSNQPQHF; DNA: TGTGCCAGCAGAGGGCGCGAAGGGCAGGGTAATCTTTTTAGCAATCAGCCCCAGCATTTT
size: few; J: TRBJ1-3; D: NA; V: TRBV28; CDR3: CASSLAGPGNTIYF; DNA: TGTGCCAGCAGTTTGGCGGGCCCTGGAAACACCATATATTTT
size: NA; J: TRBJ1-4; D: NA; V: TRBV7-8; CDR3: CASSFTGVNEKLFF; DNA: TGTGCCAGCAGCTTCACCGGGGTTAATGAAAAACTGTTTTTT
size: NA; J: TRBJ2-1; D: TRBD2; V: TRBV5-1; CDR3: CASSAGSGRAPGEQFF; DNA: TGCGCCAGCAGCGCGGGTAGCGGGAGGGCCCCTGGTGAGCAGTTCTTC
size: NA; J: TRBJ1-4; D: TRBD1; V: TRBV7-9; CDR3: CASSNGQGSATNEKLFF; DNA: TGTGCCAGCAGCAACGGACAGGGGTCTGCAACTAATGAAAAACTGTTTTTT
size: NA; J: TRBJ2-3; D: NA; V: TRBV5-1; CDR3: CASSLSSGTPPSTDTQYF; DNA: TGCGCCAGCAGCTTAAGCTCCGGGACACCTCCTAGCACAGATACGCAGTATTTT
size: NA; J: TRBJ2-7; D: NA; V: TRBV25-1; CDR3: CASSGWDTGGLYEQYF; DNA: TGTGCCAGCAGTGGATGGGACACTGGCGGATTATACGAGCAGTACTTC
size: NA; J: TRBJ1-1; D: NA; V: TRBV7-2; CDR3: CASSLGPPGGGTEAFF; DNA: TGTGCCAGCAGCTTAGGTCCTCCCGGGGGGGGGACTGAAGCTTTCTTT
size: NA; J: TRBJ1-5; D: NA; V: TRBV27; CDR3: CASTRRGGNQPQHF; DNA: TGTGCCAGCACCCGGAGGGGAGGCAATCAGCCCCAGCATTTT
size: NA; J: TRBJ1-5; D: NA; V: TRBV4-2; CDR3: CASSLKQGDEPQHF; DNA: TGTGCCAGCAGCCTAAAACAGGGAGATGAGCCCCAGCATTTT
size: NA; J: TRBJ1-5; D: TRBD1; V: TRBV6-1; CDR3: CASSPRQGAGQPQHF; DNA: TGTGCCAGCAGCCCCAGACAGGGGGCAGGTCAGCCCCAGCATTTT
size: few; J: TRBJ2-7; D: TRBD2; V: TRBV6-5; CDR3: CASSYFGGAYEQYF; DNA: TGTGCCAGCAGTTACTTCGGGGGGGCCTACGAGCAGTACTTC
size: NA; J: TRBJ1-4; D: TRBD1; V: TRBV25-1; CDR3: CASSEGGRGATNEKLFF; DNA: TGTGCCAGCAGTGAGGGGGGCAGGGGGGCAACTAATGAAAAACTGTTTTTT
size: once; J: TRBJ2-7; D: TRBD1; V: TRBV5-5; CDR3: CASSAGRGQGMFRGYEQYF; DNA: TGTGCCAGCAGCGCGGGTAGGGGACAGGGTATGTTTCGAGGTTACGAGCAGTACTTC
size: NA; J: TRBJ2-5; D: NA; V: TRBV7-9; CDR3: CASSPGVLRETQYF; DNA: TGTGCCAGCAGCCCCGGGGTATTACGAGAGACCCAGTACTTC
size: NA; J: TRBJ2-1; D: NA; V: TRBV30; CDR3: CACQNQKTPYNEQFF; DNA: TGTGCCTGCCAAAACCAGAAAACCCCCTACAATGAGCAGTTCTTC
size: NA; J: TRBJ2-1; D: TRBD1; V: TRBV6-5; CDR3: CASSYQGQYNEQFF; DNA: TGTGCCAGCAGTTACCAGGGACAGTACAATGAGCAGTTCTTC
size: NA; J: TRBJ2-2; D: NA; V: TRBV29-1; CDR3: CSVVRWEGGTGELFF; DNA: TGCAGCGTTGTGCGATGGGAGGGGGGTACCGGGGAGCTGTTTTTT
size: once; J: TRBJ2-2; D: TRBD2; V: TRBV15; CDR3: CATSSGLAPGELFF; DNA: TGTGCCACCTCGAGCGGACTAGCCCCCGGGGAGCTGTTTTTT
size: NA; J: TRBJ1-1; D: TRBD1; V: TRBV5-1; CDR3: CASSSGTGTEAFF; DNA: TGCGCCAGCAGCTCTGGGACAGGCACTGAAGCTTTCTTT
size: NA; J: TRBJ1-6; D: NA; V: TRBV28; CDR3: CASSFRGLISPLHF; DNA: TGTGCCAGCAGTTTCAGGGGATTGATTTCACCCCTCCACTTT
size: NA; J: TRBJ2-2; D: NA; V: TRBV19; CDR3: CASSSWTGLPNTGELFF; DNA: TGTGCCAGTAGTAGCTGGACGGGACTCCCGAACACCGGGGAGCTGTTTTTT
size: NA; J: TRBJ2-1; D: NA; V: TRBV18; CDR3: CASSGRPHNEQFF; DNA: TGTGCCAGCTCAGGGAGACCCCACAATGAGCAGTTCTTC
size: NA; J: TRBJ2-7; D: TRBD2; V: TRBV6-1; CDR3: CASRLAGGSRDEQYF; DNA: TGTGCCAGCAGATTAGCGGGAGGGAGCCGGGACGAGCAGTACTTC
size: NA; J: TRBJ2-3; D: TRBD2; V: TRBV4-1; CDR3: CASSQMGLAGGADTQYF; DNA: TGCGCCAGCAGCCAGATGGGTCTAGCGGGAGGGGCAGATACGCAGTATTTT
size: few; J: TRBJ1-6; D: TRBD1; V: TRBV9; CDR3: CASSAGQTAPLHF; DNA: TGTGCCAGCAGCGCGGGACAGACGGCACCCCTCCACTTT
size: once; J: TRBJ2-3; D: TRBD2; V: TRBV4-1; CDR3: CASSQDGGRVWWSADTQYF; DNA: TGCGCCAGCAGCCAAGACGGCGGGAGGGTTTGGTGGTCGGCAGATACGCAGTATTTT
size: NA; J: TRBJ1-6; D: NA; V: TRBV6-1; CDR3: CASTHKDRDNSPLHF; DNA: TGTGCCAGCACCCACAAAGACAGAGATAATTCACCCCTCCACTTT